The table lists the clone carrying this T cell receptor (beta chain) with many counts. Its antigen is unknown. Each CDR3 protein gets one entry after TCRdb re-called the 5' RACE reads with MiXCR. The repertoire includes fewer than 45,000 distinct CDR3 sequences, almost 7.5% of them detected once, and around 4% sits in the top ten. This sample is drawn from a study of neurological immune-mediated disorders. Study-wide points: No sharing of CDR3 amino acid sequences was observed among expanded clones across subjects, suggesting private repertoires in all groups. HTLV-1-associated myelopathy had the most TCR clonal expansion, whereas multiple sclerosis had the least (lower than in healthy controls).

V dropped 4 bases and J dropped 4; count of bases not matched to a gene: 6. Germline assignment: CDR1 LGHNA and CDR2 YNFKEQ. This CDR3 comprises 15 residues. The gene calls are TRBV4-2 and TRBJ1-3; 8 positions agree with TRBD1. The sequenced material came from PBMCs. This clonotype was sampled from a woman between 35 and 50 years old in good health. The CDR3 loop reads CASSRNDRGGNTIYF. The CDR3 bases are TGTGCCAGCAGCCGAAACGACAGGGGCGGAAACACCATATATTTT.